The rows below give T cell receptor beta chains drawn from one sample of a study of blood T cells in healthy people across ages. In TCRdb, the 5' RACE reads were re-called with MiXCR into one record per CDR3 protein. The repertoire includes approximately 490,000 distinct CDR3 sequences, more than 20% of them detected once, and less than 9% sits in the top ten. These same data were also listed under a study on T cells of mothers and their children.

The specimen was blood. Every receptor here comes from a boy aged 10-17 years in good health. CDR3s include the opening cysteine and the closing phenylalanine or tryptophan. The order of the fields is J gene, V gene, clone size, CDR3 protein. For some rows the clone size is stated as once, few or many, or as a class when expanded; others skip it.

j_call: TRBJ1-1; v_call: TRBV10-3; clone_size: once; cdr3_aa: CAISELKGYRDPTEAFF
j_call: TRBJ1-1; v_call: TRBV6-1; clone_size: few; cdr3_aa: CASSRQGGSTEAFF
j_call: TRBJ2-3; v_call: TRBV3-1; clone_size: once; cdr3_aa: CASSQGPQGDTQYF
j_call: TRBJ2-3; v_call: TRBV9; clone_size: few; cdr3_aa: CASSERRGGPDTQYF
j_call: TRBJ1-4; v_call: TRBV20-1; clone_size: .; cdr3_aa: CSFTRNEKLFF
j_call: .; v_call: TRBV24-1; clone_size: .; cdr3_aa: CATSDRDSSGGHEQFF
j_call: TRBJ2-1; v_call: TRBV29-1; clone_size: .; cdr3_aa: CSVALAGGDEQFF
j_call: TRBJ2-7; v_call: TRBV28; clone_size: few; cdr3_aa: CATLAGGDEQYF
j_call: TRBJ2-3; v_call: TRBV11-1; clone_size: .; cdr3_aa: CASSLRSAGSSDTQYF
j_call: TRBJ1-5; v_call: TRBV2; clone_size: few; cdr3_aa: CASSEEENQPQHF
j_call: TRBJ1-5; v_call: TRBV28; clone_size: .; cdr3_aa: CASSSGTPSNQPQHF
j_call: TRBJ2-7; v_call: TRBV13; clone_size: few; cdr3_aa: CASSLSGGGNLNYEQYF
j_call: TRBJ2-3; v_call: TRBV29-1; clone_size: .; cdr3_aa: CSVDLGVSDTQYF
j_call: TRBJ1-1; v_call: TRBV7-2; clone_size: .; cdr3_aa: CASSHLERPNTEAFF
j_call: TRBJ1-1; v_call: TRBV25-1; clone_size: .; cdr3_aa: CASSETHRDTEAFF
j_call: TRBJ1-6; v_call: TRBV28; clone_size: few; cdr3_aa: CASNDGSSYNSPLHF
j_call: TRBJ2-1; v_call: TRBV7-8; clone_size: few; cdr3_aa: CASSSLLAGGVDEQFF
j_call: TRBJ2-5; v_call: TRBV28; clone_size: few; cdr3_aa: CASSSGGQQETQYF
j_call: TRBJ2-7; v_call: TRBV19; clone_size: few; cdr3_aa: CASRGQGSNEQYF
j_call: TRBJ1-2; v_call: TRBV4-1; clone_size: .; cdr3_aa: CASRHKQGDYGYTF
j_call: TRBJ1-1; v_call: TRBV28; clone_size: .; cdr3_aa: CASSPSTGQAFF
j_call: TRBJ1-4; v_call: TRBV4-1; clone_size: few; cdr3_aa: CASSLMEGRAAHEKLFF
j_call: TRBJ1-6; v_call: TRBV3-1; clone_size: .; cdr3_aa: CASSRSRDSPLHF